Shown below are 12 T cell receptor beta chains from a single sample sequenced in a study of OX40 agonist ivuxolimab in advanced cancers. TCRdb's table, derived via immunoSEQ multiplex PCR, lists solely in-frame clones and lacks some. The sample lists tens of thousands of clones; just under 85% were seen once. The specimen comprised CD4+ or CD8+ T cells sorted from blood, sampled in a trial of the OX40 agonist ivuxolimab. The receptors come from an adult with an advanced solid tumor such as melanoma, head and neck, liver or kidney cancer.

The chain links TRBV11-2 to TRBJ2-2; no clear D. With 0 bases removed from V and 0 bases from J, the gap between germline ends came to 11 bases. The CDR3 extends over 17 amino acids. From germline, CDR1 is SGHAT and CDR2 FQNNGV. For the CDR3, the DNA is TGTGCCAGCAGCTTAGAGGTTGGCGGCTCGAACACCGGGGAGCTGTTTTTT. This translates into CASSLEVGGSNTGELFF.

This clone was counted only a few times. The V gene is TRBV14, the J gene TRBJ2-7; D gene ambiguous. The CDR3 has 13 residues. The V gene's germline CDR1 is SGHDN and CDR2 FVKESK. With 5 bases removed from V and 4 bases from J, the gap between germline ends came to 12 bases. CDR3 sequence reads: CASSYTGPYEQYF. The CDR3 DNA is TGTGCCAGCAGCTACACCGGGCCATACGAGCAGTACTTC.

This chain links TRBV10-3 with TRBJ2-7; D gene uncertain. Trimming cost V 6 bases and J 0 bases, with 12 bases left between them. In germline, CDR1 is ENHRY, CDR2 SYGVKD. The CDR3 has 14 amino acids. The CDR3 protein is CAISGGRSSYEQYF. The CDR3 nucleotides read TGTGCCATCAGCGGCGGCCGTAGCTCCTACGAGCAGTACTTC.

This clone was found a few times. This sequence joins TRBV6-5 and TRBJ2-5; D is tentatively TRBD1 or TRBD2 (5 bases each). Germline CDR1 is MNHEY and CDR2 is SVGAGI. The CDR3 covers 11 residues. V was cut by 6 bases and J by 4 bases, with 6 bases left in between. DNA for the CDR3: TGTGCCAGCAGGAGGGGAGAGACCCAGTACTTC. Protein product: CASRRGETQYF.

In DNA form, the CDR3 reads TGTGCCAGCAGTGTTTCTGCGGCGGCACTCTCTGGGGCCAACGTCCTGACTTTC. Its protein product is CASSVSAAALSGANVLTF. This chain joins TRBV2 and TRBJ2-6; D call uncertain. Germline loops: CDR1 SNHLY, CDR2 FYNNEI. Trimming cost V 4 bases and J 0 bases, with 16 bases left between them. The CDR3 is made up of 18 amino acids.

The chain recombines TRBV7-8 with TRBJ2-1; no firm D call. This CDR3 has 14 residues. Trimming shortened V by 5 bases and J by 5 bases, and 13 bases separated the two germline ends. Germline V CDR1 and CDR2: SGHVS, FQNEAQ. Written as DNA, the CDR3 is TGTGCCAGCAGCCAAGTTGGATGGGACAATGAGCAGTTCTTC. It specifies CASSQVGWDNEQFF.

The chain uses TRBV19 and TRBJ2-1, with 15 bases aligning to TRBD2. V dropped 5 bases and J dropped 10; count of bases not matched to a gene: 9. This CDR3 is built from 16 residues. CDR1 LNHDA and CDR2 SQIVND come from the germline V gene (reference sequence). The CDR3 DNA reads as TGTGCCAGTAGTCCATGGACTAGCGGGGGGGCCAGGGAGCAGTTCTTC. Residues: CASSPWTSGGAREQFF.

Regarding this clone: The junction departs from the called germline gene at one end, perhaps through a read error. This chain connects TRBV6-1 to TRBJ2-7, with 9 bases lining up with TRBD1. This CDR3 region has 15 residues. From germline, CDR1 is MNHNS and CDR2 SASEGT. CDR3: CASREGQGSLYEQYF. The CDR3 region has the DNA TGTGCCAGCAGGGAAGGACAGGGGTCCCTCTACGAGCAGTACTTC.

The chain carries TRBV6-5 and TRBJ1-5; no reliable D call. This CDR3 contains 14 residues. Trimming stripped 5 bases from V and 3 bases from J, with 11 bases between. The V gene's germline CDR1 is MNHEY and CDR2 SVGAGI. The CDR3 DNA sequence: TGTGCCAGCAGTGTCACCTATCTCAATCAGCCCCAGCATTTT. Its translation: CASSVTYLNQPQHF.

The chain is built from TRBV5-1 and TRBJ1-4; TRBD1 is a possible D gene (6 bases). There are 14 residues in the CDR3. CDR1 is SGHRS, CDR2 YFSETQ, per germline. V dropped 0 bases and J dropped 7 bases, with 10 bases sitting between them. The CDR3 protein is CASSLAGGSEKLFF. CDR3 in DNA: TGCGCCAGCAGCTTGGCCGGGGGCAGTGAAAAACTGTTTTTT.

The chain links TRBV5-4 to TRBJ2-5; TRBD2 aligns across 8 bases. The CDR3 has 17 amino acids. The J segment lost 1 base and the V segment lost 2 bases, leaving 10 bases of the junction unmatched. Looked up from germline, CDR1 is SGHNT and CDR2 is YYREEE (reference sequence). The CDR3 nucleotides read TGTGCCAGCAGCTTCGGACTAGCCACTACCCTCCAAGAGACCCAGTACTTC. Its protein is CASSFGLATTLQETQYF.

The V and J genes are TRBV11-2 and TRBJ1-4; D not certain. Germline V gene lookup returns CDR1 SGHAT and CDR2 FQNNGV. The CDR3 extends over 11 amino acids. Trimming stripped 2 bases from V and 10 bases from J, with 5 bases between. In nucleotides, the CDR3 is TGTGCCAGCAGCTTATTGGGAAAACTGTTTTTT. Translated, it gives CASSLLGKLFF.